Listed below are T cell receptor beta chains from one sample, sequenced in a study of blood T cell repertoires in COVID-19. Here immunoSEQ multiplex PCR was the method, and the copy in TCRdb shows in-frame clones only, minus some. The data hold 190,000 or so clones, with about 87% observed a single time. The specimen sequenced was peripheral blood. These TCRs come from a woman between 18 and 29 years old who had recovered from COVID-19. Each CDR3 is given with its conserved first and last residue. Fields, in order: D gene, V gene, J gene, clone size, CDR3 DNA, CDR3 protein. The D gene is left open where the match is weak. For some rows the clone size is stated as once, few or many, or as a class when expanded; others skip it.

d_gene: TRBD1
v_gene: TRBV15
j_gene: TRBJ2-2
abundance: .
CDR3nt: TGTGCCACCAGCAGAGATGTACAGGGGGCCGGGGAGCTGTTTTTT
CDR3aa: CATSRDVQGAGELFF

d_gene: .
v_gene: TRBV19
j_gene: TRBJ1-5
abundance: .
CDR3nt: TGTGCCAGTAGTATCCGGCAGGCCAGTCAGCCCCAGCATTTT
CDR3aa: CASSIRQASQPQHF

d_gene: .
v_gene: TRBV4-2
j_gene: TRBJ1-2
abundance: .
CDR3nt: TGTGCCAGCAGCCAAGATTACTCCAACCGGGGCTACACCTTC
CDR3aa: CASSQDYSNRGYTF

d_gene: TRBD1
v_gene: TRBV10-3
j_gene: TRBJ1-2
abundance: .
CDR3nt: TGTGCCACCACAGGGGGCTCCTATGGCTACACCTTC
CDR3aa: CATTGGSYGYTF

d_gene: .
v_gene: TRBV5-6
j_gene: TRBJ1-5
abundance: .
CDR3nt: TGTGCCAGCAGCTTGACAGGGCTAGACAATCAGCCCCAGCATTTT
CDR3aa: CASSLTGLDNQPQHF

d_gene: .
v_gene: TRBV7-2
j_gene: TRBJ2-5
abundance: .
CDR3nt: TGTGCCAGCAGCCCAACCCGGGACTCGGGGACCCAGTACTTC
CDR3aa: CASSPTRDSGTQYF

d_gene: TRBD2
v_gene: TRBV15
j_gene: TRBJ2-4
abundance: .
CDR3nt: TGTGCCACCAGCAGAGGGGCGGGACTAGCAAACATTCAGTACTTC
CDR3aa: CATSRGAGLANIQYF

d_gene: TRBD1
v_gene: TRBV28
j_gene: TRBJ1-1
abundance: once
CDR3nt: TGTGCCAGCAGTTCCCGGGACAGGGGGCGGGATAGTGCTTTCTTT
CDR3aa: CASSSRDRGRDSAFF

d_gene: TRBD2
v_gene: TRBV9
j_gene: TRBJ2-2
abundance: once
CDR3nt: TGTGCCAGCAGCGTAGGGGGACTAGCGGGTTTCTACTACACCGGGGAGCTGTTTTTT
CDR3aa: CASSVGGLAGFYYTGELFF

d_gene: TRBD1
v_gene: TRBV18
j_gene: TRBJ2-2
abundance: once
CDR3nt: TGTGCCAGCTCACCACGGGACAGGGGTCGCACCGGGGAGCTGTTTTTT
CDR3aa: CASSPRDRGRTGELFF

d_gene: .
v_gene: TRBV2
j_gene: TRBJ1-5
abundance: few
CDR3nt: TGTGCCAGCAGTGCTTACAGGGTAGGGGATCAGCCCCAGCATTTT
CDR3aa: CASSAYRVGDQPQHF

d_gene: .
v_gene: TRBV2
j_gene: TRBJ2-2
abundance: .
CDR3nt: TGTGCCAGCCGCGGGGATAAAGGGGAGCTGTTTTTT
CDR3aa: CASRGDKGELFF

d_gene: .
v_gene: TRBV7-9
j_gene: TRBJ2-5
abundance: .
CDR3nt: TGTGCCAGCAGCTTAAATCTCGGAGAGACCCAGTACTTC
CDR3aa: CASSLNLGETQYF

d_gene: .
v_gene: TRBV3-1/TRBV3-2
j_gene: TRBJ1-3
abundance: .
CDR3nt: TGTGCCAGCAGCCAAGAGTATAAGCGACTCTCTGGAAACACCATATATTTT
CDR3aa: CASSQEYKRLSGNTIYF

d_gene: .
v_gene: TRBV5-5
j_gene: TRBJ1-6
abundance: .
CDR3nt: TGTGCCAGCAGCTTCGGGAGCTCCTATAATTCACCCCTCCACTTT
CDR3aa: CASSFGSSYNSPLHF

d_gene: .
v_gene: TRBV5-1
j_gene: TRBJ2-2
abundance: once
CDR3nt: TGCGCCAGCAGCTTGTTTCCAGGCGGGGAGCTGTTTTTT
CDR3aa: CASSLFPGGELFF

d_gene: .
v_gene: TRBV6-2/TRBV6-3
j_gene: TRBJ2-5
abundance: few
CDR3nt: TGTGCCAGCAGTTACTCGATGGAGGGGCCGGAGACCCAGTACTTC
CDR3aa: CASSYSMEGPETQYF

d_gene: .
v_gene: TRBV19
j_gene: TRBJ1-5
abundance: .
CDR3nt: TGTGCCAGTAGTATTGGGCAGTCTCAGCCCCAGCATTTT
CDR3aa: CASSIGQSQPQHF

d_gene: TRBD1
v_gene: TRBV4-1
j_gene: TRBJ1-2
abundance: .
CDR3nt: TGCGCCAGCAGCCAAGAGGAGGGGGCAAGAAAAAACTATGGCTACACCTTC
CDR3aa: CASSQEEGARKNYGYTF

d_gene: TRBD1
v_gene: TRBV5-1
j_gene: TRBJ2-6
abundance: .
CDR3nt: TGCGCCAGCAGCTTTAGGACAGGGGATCTGTCTGGGGCCAACGTCCTGACTTTC
CDR3aa: CASSFRTGDLSGANVLTF

d_gene: .
v_gene: TRBV27
j_gene: TRBJ1-4
abundance: .
CDR3nt: TGTGCCAGCAGGGTTACCTCTTACGGGGTGTGGGATGAAAAACTGTTTTTT
CDR3aa: CASRVTSYGVWDEKLFF

d_gene: TRBD1
v_gene: TRBV11-3
j_gene: TRBJ2-3
abundance: .
CDR3nt: TGTGCCAGCAGCCTCGAGAGCGGGACAGGGATAGATACGCAGTATTTT
CDR3aa: CASSLESGTGIDTQYF

d_gene: .
v_gene: TRBV5-5
j_gene: TRBJ1-3
abundance: .
CDR3nt: TGTGCCAGCAGCTTTACCGGGACAAATGGAAACACCATATATTTT
CDR3aa: CASSFTGTNGNTIYF

d_gene: .
v_gene: TRBV30
j_gene: TRBJ2-3
abundance: .
CDR3nt: TGTGCCTGGAGTGTTGAGGTGGGTGATACGCAGTATTTT
CDR3aa: CAWSVEVGDTQYF

d_gene: .
v_gene: TRBV7-9
j_gene: TRBJ1-2
abundance: .
CDR3nt: TGTGCCAGCTCGAGGAGGCACTATGGCTACACCTTC
CDR3aa: CASSRRHYGYTF

d_gene: .
v_gene: TRBV5-1
j_gene: TRBJ2-1
abundance: .
CDR3nt: TGCGCCAGCAGCTTCGAAACCAGCGCCGGTGAGCAGTTCTTC
CDR3aa: CASSFETSAGEQFF

d_gene: .
v_gene: TRBV6-1
j_gene: TRBJ2-3
abundance: .
CDR3nt: TGTGCCAGCAGTGGTTTGGGGCGGACCTCTAGCACAGATACGCAGTATTTT
CDR3aa: CASSGLGRTSSTDTQYF

d_gene: .
v_gene: TRBV7-3
j_gene: TRBJ2-2
abundance: .
CDR3nt: TGTGCCAGCAGCTCCTCGACCGGGGAGCTGTTTTTT
CDR3aa: CASSSSTGELFF

d_gene: TRBD1
v_gene: TRBV20-1
j_gene: TRBJ1-1
abundance: once
CDR3nt: TGCAGTGCTAGTCTCCGACAGGGGAGGAACACTGAAGCTTTCTTT
CDR3aa: CSASLRQGRNTEAFF

d_gene: TRBD2
v_gene: TRBV6-2/TRBV6-3
j_gene: TRBJ2-5
abundance: .
CDR3nt: TGTGCCAGCAGCAAACTAGCGGGGGCGTACCAAGAGACCCAGTACTTC
CDR3aa: CASSKLAGAYQETQYF